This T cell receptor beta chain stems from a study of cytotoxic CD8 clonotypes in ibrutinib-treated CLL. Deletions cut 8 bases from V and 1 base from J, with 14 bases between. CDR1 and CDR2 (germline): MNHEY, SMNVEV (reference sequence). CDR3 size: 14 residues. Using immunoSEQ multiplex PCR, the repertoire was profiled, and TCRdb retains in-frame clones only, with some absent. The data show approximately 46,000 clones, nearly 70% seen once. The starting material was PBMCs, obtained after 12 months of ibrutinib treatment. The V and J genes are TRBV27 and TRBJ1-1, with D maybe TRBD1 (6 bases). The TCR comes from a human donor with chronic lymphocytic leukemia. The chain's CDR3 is CASYFGGSNTEAFF. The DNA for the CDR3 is TGTGCCAGCTACTTTGGGGGCTCGAACACTGAAGCTTTCTTT.